Below, 30 T cell receptor beta chains from the same sample are listed, as sequenced in a study of blood T cell repertoires in COVID-19. The repertoire was sequenced with immunoSEQ multiplex PCR; TCRdb's copy has only in-frame clones and lacks some. In the table there are 120,000 or so clones, roughly 89% of which are singletons. Specimen: PBMCs or T cells enriched from blood (not recorded which). These receptors were obtained from a woman aged 25-40 years who had recovered from COVID-19.

This chain uses TRBV7-2 with TRBJ2-6; 7 bases are a match to TRBD2. This CDR3 region has 17 residues. The germline V gene encodes CDR1 SGHTA and CDR2 FQGNSA. V lost 6 bases, J lost 1 base, and 9 bases stayed unmatched. CDR3: CASRERGVHSGANVLTF. CDR3 coding DNA: TGTGCCAGCAGGGAACGGGGGGTACATTCTGGGGCCAACGTCCTGACTTTC.

This clone occurred once. The chain employs TRBV5-4 and TRBJ2-1, with TRBD2 identical over 13 bases. The germline gives CDR1 SGHNT, CDR2 YYREEE (reference sequence). Trimming at V came to 0 bases and at J to 9 bases, leaving 3 bases not matched to a gene. The CDR3 covers 15 residues. This chain's CDR3 is CASSLGLAGGPEQFF. CDR3 bases: TGTGCCAGCAGCTTGGGACTAGCGGGAGGACCTGAGCAGTTCTTC. The variable domain in full, completed from reference TRBV5-4 and TRBJ2-1, reads ETGVTQSPTHLIKTRGQQVTLRCSSQSGHNTVSWYQQALGQGPQFIFQYYREEENGRGNFPPRFSGLQFPNYSSELNVNALELDDSALYLCASSLGLAGGPEQFFGPGTRLTVL.

This clone occurred once. The DNA of the CDR3 is TGTGCCAGCAGCAAAGTCCCAGGGGCAGGAGGCTACACCTTC. Translating gives CASSKVPGAGGYTF. The chain links TRBV21-1 to TRBJ1-2; TRBD1, the table's D call, lacks a check against the DNA. TRBV21-1 is designated a pseudogene. The length of the CDR3 is 14 residues.

V gene TRBV9 combines with J gene TRBJ1-3, with a possible D match to TRBD1 (6 bases). CDR1 and CDR2 (germline): SGDLS, YYNGEE. There are 14 residues in the CDR3. Trimming took off 0 bases at V and 4 bases at J, with 8 bases between the two ends. CDR3 coding DNA: TGTGCCAGCAGCGTAGACAGGGTAGGAAACACCATATATTTT. It translates to CASSVDRVGNTIYF.

The V and J genes are TRBV7-2 and TRBJ1-6, with a weak D call TRBD1 (6 bases). The CDR3 consists of 15 residues. In germline, CDR1 is SGHTA, CDR2 FQGNSA. Trimming took 3 bases from V and 5 from J, leaving 11 bases between them. CDR3 region: CASSLGGADNSPLHF. For the CDR3, the DNA is TGTGCCAGCAGCTTGGGGGGGGCCGATAATTCACCCCTCCACTTT.

The chain has TRBV2 and TRBJ2-5; 10 bases fit TRBD2. This CDR3 has 14 amino acids. The germline V gene encodes CDR1 SNHLY and CDR2 FYNNEI. Trimming removed 4 bases from V and 6 bases from J; junction bases left unmatched: 5. CDR3 amino acids: CASSGASGRKTQYF. In nucleotides, the CDR3 is TGTGCCAGCAGTGGGGCTAGCGGGAGAAAGACCCAGTACTTC.

The gene calls are TRBV5-1 and TRBJ2-4; 8 nucleotides match TRBD1. Unmatched junction bases numbered 8, after V lost 4 bases and J lost 8 bases. The CDR3 sequence is 14 residues long. Germline V lookup: CDR1 SGHRS, CDR2 YFSETQ. The CDR3 loop is CASSPRDRTDIQYF. CDR3 DNA: TGCGCCAGCAGCCCCCGGGACAGGACGGACATTCAGTACTTC.

The gene calls are TRBV3-1 (or the pseudogene TRBV3-2) and TRBJ1-1, with unresolved D. In germline, CDR1 is LGHDT, CDR2 YNNKEL (reference sequence). The germline V and J ends were trimmed by 4 bases and 9 bases, with 15 bases remaining between them. The CDR3 contains 13 residues. The CDR3 DNA sequence: TGTGCCAGCAGCCTTGGACTGACCGGACAAGCTTTCTTT. It translates to CASSLGLTGQAFF.

The rearrangement joins TRBV6-4 to TRBJ2-1, with a tentative D call TRBD2 (6 bases). In germline, CDR1 is MRHNA, CDR2 SNTAGT. The CDR3 has 15 amino acids. V gave up 0 bases and J gave up 7 bases, with 13 bases separating them. The CDR3 region is CASSDSLAGGNEQFF. The CDR3 region has the DNA TGTGCCAGCAGTGACTCACTAGCCGGAGGGAATGAGCAGTTCTTC.

The chain recombines TRBV6-5 with TRBJ1-6, with D hard to call. Trimming removed 3 bases from V and 7 bases from J, with 7 bases in between. Germline CDR1 reads MNHEY; CDR2 reads SVGAGI. The length of the CDR3 is 13 residues. CDR3 DNA sequence: TGTGCCAGCAGTTATGTGGAGAATTCACCCCTCCACTTT. Protein sequence: CASSYVENSPLHF.

The chain has TRBV3-1 (or the pseudogene TRBV3-2) and TRBJ2-1, with 7 bases identical to TRBD1. J gave up 0 bases and V 0 bases, and 23 bases lay outside the gene matches. The germline V gene encodes CDR1 LGHDT and CDR2 YNNKEL (reference sequence). The CDR3 runs 23 residues. The CDR3 sequence: CASSQDRDGNRGYGGPSYNEQFF. Here the CDR3 DNA reads TGTGCCAGCAGCCAAGATCGAGACGGTAACAGGGGATACGGCGGGCCCTCCTACAATGAGCAGTTCTTC.

The chain combines TRBV7-9 with TRBJ2-5; 9 positions agree with TRBD1. The ends lost 2 bases at V and 1 base at J; junction bases unmatched: 5. The CDR3 length is 16 residues. Per the germline V gene, CDR1 is SEHNR and CDR2 is FQNEAQ (reference sequence). CDR3 DNA sequence: TGTGCCAGCAGCTTATCCGGGACAGGGCCCCAAGAGACCCAGTACTTC. Translated, it gives CASSLSGTGPQETQYF.

The gene calls are TRBV28 and TRBJ2-3; 7 nucleotides agree with TRBD2. This CDR3 is 17 amino acids long. V was pared by 3 bases and J by 2 bases, with 11 bases of the junction left unmatched. CDR1 MDHEN and CDR2 SYDVKM come from the germline V gene. For the CDR3, the DNA is TGTGCCAGCAGTTTTTATCTTGGCGGGAGAGACACAGATACGCAGTATTTT. Its translation: CASSFYLGGRDTDTQYF. The whole variable domain, filled in from reference TRBV28 and TRBJ2-3, reads DVKVTQSSRYLVKRTGEKVFLECVQDMDHENMFWYRQDPGLGLRLIYFSYDVKMKEKGDIPEGYSVSREKKERFSLILESASTNQTSMYLCASSFYLGGRDTDTQYFGPGTRLTVL.

The genes are TRBV28 and TRBJ2-2; 16 nucleotides match TRBD2. The V segment lost 6 bases and the J segment 8 bases; nucleotides outside the gene matches: 12. The CDR3 spans 18 residues. Germline V gene sequence: CDR1 MDHEN, CDR2 SYDVKM. The CDR3 nucleotides are TGTGCCAGCAGCATAGAGGGACTAGCGGGAGGGCCTACTGGGGAGCTGTTTTTT. Protein sequence: CASSIEGLAGGPTGELFF.

This chain uses TRBV7-2 with TRBJ1-1, with D tentatively TRBD1 (5 bases). Between the trimmed V and J ends, which lost 5 bases and 5 bases, there was a span of 21 bases. CDR3 length equals 16 residues. Germline V CDR1 and CDR2: SGHTA, FQGNSA. The CDR3 loop reads CASSNRRGLGRTEAFF. CDR3 nucleotide sequence: TGTGCCAGCAGCAACCGGCGGGGACTAGGAAGGACTGAAGCTTTCTTT.

This sequence joins TRBV28 and TRBJ2-2; D is unclear. This CDR3 has 11 amino acids. The V and J ends lost 2 bases and 8 bases respectively, with 3 bases between them. Germline values: CDR1 MDHEN, CDR2 SYDVKM. The CDR3 spells CASSLRGELFF. The CDR3 bases are TGTGCCAGCAGTTTACGGGGGGAGCTGTTTTTT. The variable domain in full, with the rest retrieved from reference TRBV28 and TRBJ2-2, is DVKVTQSSRYLVKRTGEKVFLECVQDMDHENMFWYRQDPGLGLRLIYFSYDVKMKEKGDIPEGYSVSREKKERFSLILESASTNQTSMYLCASSLRGELFFGEGSRLTVL.

V usage is TRBV2 and J usage is TRBJ2-5; TRBD2 matches 7 bases. CDR3 length: 17 residues. After removal of 6 bases from V and 5 bases from J, the junction contained 18 bases not matched to a gene. Germline V CDR1 and CDR2: SNHLY, FYNNEI. In DNA, the CDR3 is TGTGCCAGCAGATGGCGGAATGCGGGAGCAAACGCGGAGACCCAGTACTTC. Encoded protein: CASRWRNAGANAETQYF.

The gene calls are TRBV7-2 and TRBJ1-4; D is undetermined. Germline V lookup: CDR1 SGHTA, CDR2 FQGNSA. Trimming stripped 1 base from V and 6 bases from J, with 18 bases between. CDR3 length equals 17 residues. CDR3 loop: CASSLGRSLVQHEKLFF. The CDR3 DNA reads as TGTGCCAGCAGCTTAGGAAGGAGTCTTGTCCAGCATGAAAAACTGTTTTTT.

The chain joins TRBV6-5 to TRBJ1-3, with 7 bases fitting TRBD1. V gave up 6 bases and J gave up 3 bases; unmatched junction bases: 2. The length of the CDR3 is 13 residues. The germline CDR1 and CDR2 sequences are MNHEY and SVGAGI. The CDR3 protein is CASRRDSGNTIYF. CDR3 bases: TGTGCCAGCAGGCGGGACAGTGGAAACACCATATATTTT.

The chain's CDR3 is CASSGEWREVMETQYF. The CDR3 bases are TGTGCCAGCAGCGGGGAATGGCGGGAGGTCATGGAGACCCAGTACTTC. This chain joins TRBV4-2 and TRBJ2-5, with 8 nucleotides matching TRBD2. V shed 5 bases and J 5 bases; nucleotides not matched to a gene: 13. The V gene's germline CDR1 is LGHNA and CDR2 YNFKEQ. CDR3 length equals 16 residues.

The chain is built from TRBV10-3 and TRBJ2-1; no reliable D call. The CDR3 is 12 amino acids. V was shortened by 0 bases and J by 10 bases, with 7 bases between the two germline ends. Germline loops: CDR1 ENHRY, CDR2 SYGVKD. The CDR3 is CAISESKSEQFF. In DNA form, the CDR3 reads TGTGCCATCAGTGAGTCGAAAAGCGAGCAGTTCTTC.

The chain employs TRBV5-1 and TRBJ2-5; TRBD2 is a possible D gene (5 bases). CDR1 and CDR2 from the germline V gene are SGHRS and YFSETQ. This CDR3 has 15 residues. V was cut by 1 base and J by 5 bases, with 15 bases left in between. The CDR3 DNA follows: TGCGCCAGCAGCTTGTTGGTGCTAGCCGCGGAGACCCAGTACTTC. Translating gives CASSLLVLAAETQYF.

This chain links TRBV6-5 with TRBJ2-5, with D perhaps matching TRBD2 (6 bases). V was pared by 8 bases and J by 5 bases, with 15 bases between. Per the germline V gene, CDR1 is MNHEY and CDR2 is SVGAGI. CDR3 length equals 13 residues. The CDR3, as DNA: TGTGCCAGCGCCCGGCGGGGTGCCGAGACCCAGTACTTC. Translating gives CASARRGAETQYF.

The gene calls are TRBV27 and TRBJ1-5; possibly TRBD1 for D (5 bases). In germline, CDR1 is MNHEY, CDR2 SMNVEV (reference sequence). Trimming removed 5 bases at V and 3 bases at J, with 17 bases between. The CDR3 has 16 residues. This chain's CDR3 is CASSTSGRSLNQPQHF. Written as DNA, the CDR3 is TGTGCCAGCAGTACCTCAGGGCGATCTCTCAATCAGCCCCAGCATTTT.

This chain joins TRBV7-9 and TRBJ2-7; D perhaps matches TRBD2 (6 bases). This CDR3 has 17 amino acids. Germline loops: CDR1 SEHNR, CDR2 FQNEAQ (reference sequence). Trimming took off 1 base at V and 1 base at J, with 17 bases between the two ends. Here the CDR3 reads CASSLVYQGLGSYEQYF. CDR3 DNA sequence: TGTGCCAGCAGCTTAGTTTATCAGGGACTGGGGTCCTACGAGCAGTACTTC.

The rearrangement joins TRBV10-3 to TRBJ2-1, with 7 bases identical to TRBD1. The V gene's germline CDR1 is ENHRY and CDR2 SYGVKD. The CDR3 has 12 amino acids. J lost 9 bases, V lost 6 bases, and 5 bases had no gene match. The CDR3 DNA reads TGTGCCATCAGCCAGGGGGAAGGTGAGCAGTTCTTC. Translation gives CAISQGEGEQFF.

This rearrangement joins TRBV11-2 to TRBJ2-1; no firm D call. V was pared by 4 bases and J by 4 bases, with 5 bases between. Per germline, CDR1 SGHAT and CDR2 FQNNGV. CDR3 size: 12 residues. CDR3 DNA sequence: TGTGCCAGCAGCTCTCAGTACAATGAGCAGTTCTTC. Its translation: CASSSQYNEQFF.

This clone appeared once. The chain's CDR3 is CASSEVRPGEQYF. The CDR3 region has the DNA TGTGCCAGCAGTGAAGTTCGGCCGGGGGAGCAGTACTTC. The rearrangement links TRBV2 to TRBJ2-7; maybe TRBD2 (5 bases). Looked up from germline, CDR1 is SNHLY and CDR2 is FYNNEI. V dropped 1 base and J dropped 7 bases, with 11 bases sitting between them. The CDR3 is made up of 13 amino acids.

This clone was recorded a few times. This chain uses TRBV7-8 with TRBJ2-7; 8 bases agree with TRBD2. The V segment lost 0 bases and the J segment 0 bases; nucleotides outside the gene matches: 4. The CDR3 sequence is 16 residues long. The germline V gene encodes CDR1 SGHVS and CDR2 FQNEAQ. The CDR3 sequence: CASSLAGLVNSYEQYF. The CDR3 bases are TGTGCCAGCAGCTTAGCGGGACTAGTGAACTCCTACGAGCAGTACTTC.

The J gene is TRBJ1-4, the V gene TRBV5-4, with D maybe TRBD1 (5 bases). Trimming left V 3 bases short and J 4 bases short, with 13 bases between. CDR1 and CDR2 (germline): SGHNT, YYREEE (reference sequence). The CDR3 loop spans 15 amino acids. DNA for the CDR3: TGTGCCAGCAGCTCGAATCGGGGACTTAATGAAAAACTGTTTTTT. Translation: CASSSNRGLNEKLFF.